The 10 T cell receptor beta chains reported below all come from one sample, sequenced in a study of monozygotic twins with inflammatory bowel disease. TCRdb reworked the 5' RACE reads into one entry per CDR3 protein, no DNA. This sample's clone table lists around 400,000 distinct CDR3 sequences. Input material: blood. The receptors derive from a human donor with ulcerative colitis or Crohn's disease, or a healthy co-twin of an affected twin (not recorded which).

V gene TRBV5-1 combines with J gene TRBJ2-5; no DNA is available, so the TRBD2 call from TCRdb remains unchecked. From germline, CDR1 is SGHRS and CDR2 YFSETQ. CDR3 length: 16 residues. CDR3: CASSLPNQLAGETQYF.

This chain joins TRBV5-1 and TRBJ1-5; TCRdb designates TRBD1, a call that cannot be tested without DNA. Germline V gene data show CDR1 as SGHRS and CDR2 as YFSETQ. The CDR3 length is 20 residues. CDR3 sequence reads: CASSLEPPTGEAYSNQPQHF.

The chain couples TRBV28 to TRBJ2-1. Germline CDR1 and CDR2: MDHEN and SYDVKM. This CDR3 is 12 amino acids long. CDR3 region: CASRAPHNEQFF.

The CDR3 region is CASSPPQDIDYGYTF. The chain employs TRBV19 and TRBJ1-2; TCRdb proposes TRBD1, but this gene call is untestable without DNA. Per the germline V gene, CDR1 is LNHDA and CDR2 is SQIVND (reference sequence). This CDR3 has 15 amino acids.

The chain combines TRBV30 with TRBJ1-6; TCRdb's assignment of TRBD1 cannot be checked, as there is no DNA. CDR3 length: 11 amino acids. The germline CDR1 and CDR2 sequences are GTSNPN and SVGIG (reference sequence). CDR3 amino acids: CASGVNSPLHF. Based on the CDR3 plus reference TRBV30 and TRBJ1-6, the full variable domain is SQTIHQWPATLVQPVGSPLSLECTVEGTSNPNLYWYRQAAGRGLQLLFYSVGIGQISSEVPQNLSASRPQDRQFILSSKKLLLSDSGFYLCASGVNSPLHFGNGTRLTVT.

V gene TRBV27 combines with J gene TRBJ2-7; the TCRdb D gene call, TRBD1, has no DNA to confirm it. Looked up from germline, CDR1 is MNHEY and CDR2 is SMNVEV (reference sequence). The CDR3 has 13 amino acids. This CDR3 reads CASSSTGRHEQYF.

CDR3 amino acids: CASSPGQFYNSPLHF. This chain joins TRBV11-2 and TRBJ1-6; with no DNA, the TCRdb D assignment of TRBD1 cannot be verified. This CDR3 has 15 residues. Germline lookup yields CDR1 SGHAT and CDR2 FQNNGV. The full variable domain, rest sourced from reference TRBV11-2 and TRBJ1-6, is EAGVAQSPRYKIIEKRQSVAFWCNPISGHATLYWYQQILGQGPKLLIQFQNNGVVDDSQLPKDRFSAERLKGVDSTLKIQPAKLEDSAVYLCASSPGQFYNSPLHFGNGTRLTVT.

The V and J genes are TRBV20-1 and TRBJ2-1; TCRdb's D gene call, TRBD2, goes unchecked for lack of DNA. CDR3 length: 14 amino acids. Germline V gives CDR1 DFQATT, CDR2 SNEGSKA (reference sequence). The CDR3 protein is CSARGEAGVLEQFF.

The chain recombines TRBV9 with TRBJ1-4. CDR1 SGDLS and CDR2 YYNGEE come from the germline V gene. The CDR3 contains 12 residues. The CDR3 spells CASSDLPEKLFF.

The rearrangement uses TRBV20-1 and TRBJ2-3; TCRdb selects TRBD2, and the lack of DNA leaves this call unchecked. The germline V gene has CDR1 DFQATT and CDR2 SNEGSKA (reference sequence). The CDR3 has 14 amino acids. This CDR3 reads CSAGPQRRTDTQYF.